This paragraph reports one T cell receptor (beta chain). Its antigen is not known. The TCR beta CDR3 regions underwent amplification using RNA transcripts as the source. The HTBI primer set drove a first-round RT-PCR of the TCR CDR3. TCRdb re-analysed the multiplex PCR reads in MiXCR, keeping a single row per CDR3 protein. This table has some 350,000 distinct CDR3 sequences, nearly 15% appearing once. CDR3 length: 17 amino acids. Germline-derived CDR1 and CDR2 are SGHRS and YFSETQ. Trimming removed 3 bases from V and 3 bases from J; junction bases left unmatched: 10. The data were obtained in a study of T cells in Graves' hyperthyroidism and ophthalmopathy. The study, taken as a whole, reports: In the analysis, a 13 V-J model separated ophthalmopathy from stable hyperthyroidism.

The chain recombines TRBV5-1 with TRBJ2-1; 9 bases fit TRBD2. Input material: blood. The receptor's source is a woman aged 60-75 years with Graves' ophthalmopathy. The CDR3 spells CASSSQTLTSGYNEQFF. The DNA of the CDR3 is TGCGCCAGCAGCTCCCAAACCTTGACTAGCGGCTACAATGAGCAGTTCTTC.